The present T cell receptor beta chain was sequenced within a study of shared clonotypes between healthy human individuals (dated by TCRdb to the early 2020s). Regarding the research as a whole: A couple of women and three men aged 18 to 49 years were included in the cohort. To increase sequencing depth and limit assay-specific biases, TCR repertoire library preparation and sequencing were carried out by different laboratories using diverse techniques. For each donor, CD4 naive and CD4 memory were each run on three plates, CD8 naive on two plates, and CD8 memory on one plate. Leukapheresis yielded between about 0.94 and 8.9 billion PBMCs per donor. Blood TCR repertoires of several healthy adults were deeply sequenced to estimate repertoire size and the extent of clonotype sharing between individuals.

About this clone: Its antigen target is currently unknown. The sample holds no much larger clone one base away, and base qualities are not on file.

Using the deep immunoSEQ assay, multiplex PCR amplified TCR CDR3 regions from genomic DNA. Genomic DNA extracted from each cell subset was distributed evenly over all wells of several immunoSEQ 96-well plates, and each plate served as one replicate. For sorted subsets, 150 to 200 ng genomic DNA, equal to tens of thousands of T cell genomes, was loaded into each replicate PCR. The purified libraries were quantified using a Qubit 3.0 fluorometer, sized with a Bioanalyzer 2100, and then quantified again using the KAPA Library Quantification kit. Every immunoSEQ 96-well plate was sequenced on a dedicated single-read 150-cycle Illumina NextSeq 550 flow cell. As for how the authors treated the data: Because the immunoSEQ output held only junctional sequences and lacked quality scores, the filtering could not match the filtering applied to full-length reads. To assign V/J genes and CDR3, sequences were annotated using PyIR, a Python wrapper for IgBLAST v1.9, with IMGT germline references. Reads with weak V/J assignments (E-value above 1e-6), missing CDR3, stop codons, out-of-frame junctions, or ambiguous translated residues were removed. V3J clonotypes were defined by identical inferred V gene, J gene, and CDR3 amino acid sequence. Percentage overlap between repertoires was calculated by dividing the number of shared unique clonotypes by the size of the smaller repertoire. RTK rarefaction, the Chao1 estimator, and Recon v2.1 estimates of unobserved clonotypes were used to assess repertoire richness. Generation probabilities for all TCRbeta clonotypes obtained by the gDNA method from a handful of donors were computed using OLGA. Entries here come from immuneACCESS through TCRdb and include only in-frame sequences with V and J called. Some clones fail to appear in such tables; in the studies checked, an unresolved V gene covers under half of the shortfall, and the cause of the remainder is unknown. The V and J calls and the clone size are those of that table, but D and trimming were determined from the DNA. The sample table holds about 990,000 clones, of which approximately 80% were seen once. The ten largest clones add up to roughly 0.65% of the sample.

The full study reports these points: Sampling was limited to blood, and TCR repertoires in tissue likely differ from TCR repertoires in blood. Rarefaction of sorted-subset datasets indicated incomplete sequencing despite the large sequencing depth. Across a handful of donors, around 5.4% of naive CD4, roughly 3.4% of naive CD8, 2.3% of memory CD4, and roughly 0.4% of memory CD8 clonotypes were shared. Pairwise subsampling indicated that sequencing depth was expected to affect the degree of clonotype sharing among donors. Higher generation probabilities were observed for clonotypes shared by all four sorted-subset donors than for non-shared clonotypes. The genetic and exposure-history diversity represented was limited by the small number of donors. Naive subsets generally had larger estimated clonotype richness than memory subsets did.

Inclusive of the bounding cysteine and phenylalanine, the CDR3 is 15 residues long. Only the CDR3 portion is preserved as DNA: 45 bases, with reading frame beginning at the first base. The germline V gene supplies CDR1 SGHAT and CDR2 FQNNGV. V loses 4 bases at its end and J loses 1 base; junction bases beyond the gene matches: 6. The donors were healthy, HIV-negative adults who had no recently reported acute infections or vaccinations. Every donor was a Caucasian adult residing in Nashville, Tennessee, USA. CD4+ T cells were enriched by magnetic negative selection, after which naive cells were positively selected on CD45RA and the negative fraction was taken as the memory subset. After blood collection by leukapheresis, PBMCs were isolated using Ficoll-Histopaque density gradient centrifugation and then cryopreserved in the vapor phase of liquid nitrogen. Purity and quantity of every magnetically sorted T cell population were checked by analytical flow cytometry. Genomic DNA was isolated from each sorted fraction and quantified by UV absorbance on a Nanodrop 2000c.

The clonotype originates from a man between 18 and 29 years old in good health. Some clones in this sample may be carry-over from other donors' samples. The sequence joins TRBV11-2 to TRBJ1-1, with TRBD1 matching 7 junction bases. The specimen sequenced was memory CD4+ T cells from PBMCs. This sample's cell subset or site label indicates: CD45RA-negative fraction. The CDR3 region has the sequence CASSSTGTANTEAFF. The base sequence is TGTGCCAGCAGCTCGACAGGGACAGCGAACACTGAAGCTTTCTTT.